This paragraph covers one T cell receptor (beta chain) sequence. Antigen specificity is unknown. This record comes from a study of T cell responses to AZD1222 COVID-19 vaccine. Findings and limits, study-wide: Donors were largely white British and mainly female; clonal diversity was possibly underestimated.

Clones were sequenced by immunoSEQ multiplex PCR, and TCRdb holds only the in-frame ones, with some missing. The sample has roughly 93,000 clones, approximately 90% seen once. The sequence was collected from an adult who received the AZD1222 COVID-19 vaccine. The sample consisted of peripheral blood, taken 28 days after the second AZD1222 dose.

CDR3 in DNA: TGTGCCAGCTCACCGCCGGGACAGGGAGCCCACGAGCAGTACTTC. This codes for CASSPPGQGAHEQYF. J is TRBJ2-7 and V is TRBV18; TRBD1 matches at 9 bases. This CDR3 has 15 residues. V lost 3 bases and J lost 5; bases outside the gene matches: 8. Germline assignment: CDR1 KGHSH and CDR2 LQKENI.